The 23 T cell receptor beta chains presented below share a single source sample, sequenced in a study of vaccination and CD4 T cells after COVID-19. Oncomine TCR Beta short-read sequencing was applied to DNA from cultured CD4+ T cells. TCRdb redid the calling of the PCR reads with MiXCR, one entry per CDR3 protein. Counted here are about 13,000 distinct CDR3 sequences, 27% occurring once; the ten biggest clones make up 8.3%. Sample treatment: roughly nine-day PBMC culture with coronavirus spike peptide pools or control peptides (ViraFEST assay). These TCRs' antigens remain unknown. The sample consisted of CD4+ T cells from blood, cultured in vitro. These receptors originate from a human donor who had recovered from COVID-19.

This clonotype appeared a few times. The chain recombines TRBV7-9 with TRBJ1-2; possible D gene TRBD1, 5 bases. The V gene's germline CDR1 is SEHNR and CDR2 FQNEAQ (reference sequence). Trimming shortened V by 0 bases and J by 6 bases, and 11 bases separated the two germline ends. The CDR3 runs to 14 residues. CDR3 region: CASSLAGTPDGYTF. The CDR3 DNA reads TGTGCCAGCAGCTTAGCAGGGACGCCTGATGGCTACACCTTC.

A few counts support this clonotype. The chain has TRBV12-3 or TRBV12-4 and TRBJ1-1; D remains unclear. V lost 4 bases and J 5 bases, leaving 14 bases between the germline ends. This CDR3 comprises 14 residues. CDR3 sequence (DNA): TGTGCCAGCAGTTGGGGAAGGGTGGGGACTGAAGCTTTCTTT. Amino acids: CASSWGRVGTEAFF.

This clonotype appeared a few times. The gene calls are TRBV25-1 and TRBJ2-2; no firm D call. Looked up from germline, CDR1 is MGHDK and CDR2 is SYGVNS. Trimming took 6 bases from V and 6 from J, leaving 17 bases between them. The CDR3 spans 15 residues. CDR3 coding DNA: TGTGCCAGCAGCCCCGTAGGAAGAGGAGCCGGGGAGCTGTTTTTT. Its protein is CASSPVGRGAGELFF.

The chain carries TRBV19 and TRBJ1-2; 7 bases agree with TRBD1. This CDR3 is 14 amino acids long. CDR1 is LNHDA, CDR2 SQIVND, per germline (reference sequence). J lost 4 bases, V lost 6 bases, and 8 bases had no gene match. CDR3 sequence reads: CASRGDSSSYGYTF. The CDR3 DNA is TGTGCCAGTAGAGGGGACAGTTCATCCTATGGCTACACCTTC.

V is TRBV19 and J is TRBJ1-1; D ambiguous. V was cut by 7 bases and J by 1 base, with 13 bases left in between. The CDR3 consists of 14 residues. CDR1 is LNHDA and CDR2 is SQIVND in the germline V gene (reference sequence). DNA for the CDR3: TGTGCCAGTATTCTTGGACGCCGGAACACTGAAGCTTTCTTT. This translates into CASILGRRNTEAFF.

The V gene is TRBV5-4, the J gene TRBJ2-2, with D perhaps assigned TRBD1 or TRBD2 (6 bases each). Germline V gene data show CDR1 as SGHNT and CDR2 as YYREEE (reference sequence). Trimming pared 0 bases from V and 4 bases from J, leaving 13 bases between. This CDR3 has 16 amino acids. The CDR3 sequence: CASSLGGAFVTGELFF. The DNA for the CDR3 is TGTGCCAGCAGCTTGGGGGGGGCGTTTGTCACCGGGGAGCTGTTTTTT.

This clonotype was observed a handful of times. V gene TRBV27 combines with J gene TRBJ1-2, with 7 bases that match TRBD1. The germline gives CDR1 MNHEY, CDR2 SMNVEV (reference sequence). The CDR3 extends over 14 amino acids. Unmatched junction bases numbered 7, after V lost 2 bases and J lost 7 bases. Here the CDR3 reads CASSLRGQRGGYTF. CDR3 sequence (DNA): TGTGCCAGCAGTTTAAGGGGGCAGAGGGGTGGCTACACCTTC.

V and J are TRBV6-5 and TRBJ1-2; D gene ambiguous. Trimming took off 2 bases at V and 1 base at J, with 11 bases between the two ends. Per germline, CDR1 MNHEY and CDR2 SVGAGI. The CDR3 is made up of 15 amino acids. The DNA of the CDR3 is TGTGCCAGCAGTTACGCGGGGAGTGATAACTATGGCTACACCTTC. Its protein product is CASSYAGSDNYGYTF.

This clonotype was detected only a few times. This chain uses TRBV12-3 or TRBV12-4 with TRBJ2-7; a weak D match, TRBD2 (5 bases). The CDR3 runs to 14 residues. V lost 6 bases and J 4 bases, leaving 16 bases between the germline ends. Here the CDR3 reads CASSPGFPPYEQYF. In DNA, the CDR3 is TGTGCCAGCAGCCCGGGGTTCCCTCCATACGAGCAGTACTTC.

This clonotype has just a few counts. The chain couples TRBV27 to TRBJ1-6; maybe TRBD1 (5 bases). This CDR3 spans 14 amino acids. Germline V gene sequence: CDR1 MNHEY, CDR2 SMNVEV (reference sequence). V lost 5 bases and J 0 bases, leaving 5 bases between the germline ends. For the CDR3, the DNA is TGTGCCAGCAGTGGGGGCTCCTATAATTCACCCCTCCACTTT. Protein: CASSGGSYNSPLHF.

With regard to this clonotype: At one boundary the junction diverges from the germline segment, which might be a read error. The CDR3: CASSPQPTTIAGSTIYF. CDR3 bases: TGTGCCAGCAGCCCACAACCGACTACTATAGCTGGAAGCACCATATATTTT. The gene calls are TRBV7-2 and TRBJ1-3; D is unclear. Germline V gene lookup returns CDR1 SGHTA and CDR2 FQGNSA. CDR3 length equals 17 residues. The variable domain in full, completed from reference TRBV7-2 and TRBJ1-3, reads GAGVSQSPSNKVTEKGKDVELRCDPISGHTALYWYRQSLGQGLEFLIYFQGNSAPDKSGLPSDRFSAERTGGSVSTLTIQRTQQEDSAVYLCASSPQPTTIAGSTIYFGEGSWLTVV.

The V gene is TRBV20-1, the J gene TRBJ2-1, with D unclear. V lost 1 base, J lost 2 bases, and 9 bases lay in between. The CDR3 consists of 14 residues. The germline CDR1 and CDR2 sequences are DFQATT and SNEGSKA (reference sequence). CDR3 coding DNA: TGCAGTGCTAGAGCTACCGGGCCCTACAATGAGCAGTTCTTC. This encodes CSARATGPYNEQFF.

To note about this clonotype: A clone one base away is much larger, so this may be a read error. The rearrangement joins TRBV20-1 to TRBJ1-2, with TRBD1 as a possible D gene (6 bases). CDR3 length: 13 residues. V lost 6 bases, J lost 8 bases, and 19 bases lay in between. In germline, CDR1 is DFQATT, CDR2 SNEGSKA (reference sequence). CDR3: CSAPGDNSRGYTF. The CDR3 nucleotides read TGCAGTGCCCCAGGGGATAATTCCCGCGGCTACACCTTC.

The chain uses TRBV15 and TRBJ2-2; D is uncertain. The CDR3 extends over 17 amino acids. The germline V and J ends were trimmed by 5 bases and 0 bases, with 16 bases remaining between them. CDR1 is LNHNV and CDR2 is YYDKDF in the germline V gene (reference sequence). In DNA form, the CDR3 reads TGTGCCACCAGCGCCTACGGAACCTCCGCGAACACCGGGGAGCTGTTTTTT. Translation gives CATSAYGTSANTGELFF.

This clonotype was picked up a small number of times. The CDR3 bases are TGTGCCAGCCTCGGACAGGGACAAACGCGCTACACCTTC. It translates to CASLGQGQTRYTF. The chain has TRBV6-4 and TRBJ1-2; 8 bases are a match to TRBD1. Germline values: CDR1 MRHNA, CDR2 SNTAGT. With 8 bases clipped from V and 9 bases from J, the junction kept 11 bases outside the gene matches. The CDR3 is 13 amino acids.

The chain uses TRBV4-3 and TRBJ1-2; tentatively, D is TRBD1 (5 bases). Germline values: CDR1 LGHNA, CDR2 YSLEER. CDR3 length equals 13 residues. V was trimmed by 0 bases and J by 5 bases, leaving 7 bases between them. The CDR3 sequence is CASSQDPGYGYTF. CDR3 DNA: TGCGCCAGCAGCCAAGATCCAGGGTATGGCTACACCTTC.

J is TRBJ2-2 and V is TRBV30; 10 nucleotides match TRBD2. In germline, CDR1 is GTSNPN, CDR2 SVGIG (reference sequence). The CDR3 covers 15 residues. Trimming removed 4 bases from V and 4 bases from J; junction bases left unmatched: 6. CDR3 in DNA: TGTGCCTGGAAAGCAGCGGGGGGGGTCACCGGGGAGCTGTTTTTT. It specifies CAWKAAGGVTGELFF.

This clonotype was seen more than once but under ten times. The rearrangement joins TRBV27 to TRBJ1-1, with TRBD1 matching 7 bases. V gave up 6 bases and J gave up 1 base; unmatched junction bases: 17. Looked up from germline, CDR1 is MNHEY and CDR2 is SMNVEV (reference sequence). CDR3 length: 18 residues. The chain's CDR3 is CASSPTLARRGTNTEAFF. In DNA form, the CDR3 reads TGTGCCAGCAGCCCAACCCTGGCCCGCAGGGGGACGAACACTGAAGCTTTCTTT.

The V call is TRBV12-3 or TRBV12-4, the J call TRBJ2-2; D may be TRBD1 or TRBD2 (6 bases each). The CDR3 extends over 15 amino acids. The V end was cut by 4 bases, the J end by 3 bases, with 12 bases between. The CDR3 loop is CASSWGARDTGELFF. In nucleotides, the CDR3 is TGTGCCAGCAGTTGGGGGGCCCGGGACACCGGGGAGCTGTTTTTT.

This clonotype has a handful of counts. J is TRBJ1-1 and V is TRBV6-1; 7 nucleotides line up with TRBD1. The germline V gene encodes CDR1 MNHNS and CDR2 SASEGT. V trimming: 6 bases; J trimming: 4 bases; junction bases outside the gene matches: 14. CDR3 length: 16 amino acids. Here the CDR3 reads CASSRMTGQGFTEAFF. The DNA of the CDR3 is TGTGCCAGCAGCCGCATGACAGGGCAGGGGTTCACTGAAGCTTTCTTT.

V usage is TRBV18 and J usage is TRBJ1-1; tentative D call: TRBD1 (5 bases). The germline V gene has CDR1 KGHSH and CDR2 LQKENI. Deletions cut 1 base from V and 5 bases from J, with 20 bases between. The CDR3 spans 17 residues. CDR3 protein: CASSPHRGASAGTEAFF. CDR3 DNA sequence: TGTGCCAGCTCACCACATCGAGGGGCCAGTGCAGGGACTGAAGCTTTCTTT.

This clonotype was detected a few times. J is TRBJ1-6 and V is TRBV7-8, with 10 bases fitting TRBD1. The V gene end was trimmed by 0 bases and the J gene end by 9 bases; junction bases not matched to a gene: 5. The germline gives CDR1 SGHVS, CDR2 FQNEAQ. This CDR3 has 16 amino acids. In DNA form, the CDR3 reads TGTGCCAGCAGCTTAGCAGAGACAGGGGGCATTTCACCCCTCCACTTT. Its translation: CASSLAETGGISPLHF.

This chain uses TRBV5-4 with TRBJ2-7; 7 nucleotides line up with TRBD1. Trimming at V came to 4 bases and at J to 4 bases, leaving 5 bases not matched to a gene. CDR1 SGHNT and CDR2 YYREEE come from the germline V gene (reference sequence). This CDR3 has 13 amino acids. Written as DNA, the CDR3 is TGTGCCAGCAGCCGATCAGGGGGTTACGAGCAGTACTTC. Protein: CASSRSGGYEQYF.